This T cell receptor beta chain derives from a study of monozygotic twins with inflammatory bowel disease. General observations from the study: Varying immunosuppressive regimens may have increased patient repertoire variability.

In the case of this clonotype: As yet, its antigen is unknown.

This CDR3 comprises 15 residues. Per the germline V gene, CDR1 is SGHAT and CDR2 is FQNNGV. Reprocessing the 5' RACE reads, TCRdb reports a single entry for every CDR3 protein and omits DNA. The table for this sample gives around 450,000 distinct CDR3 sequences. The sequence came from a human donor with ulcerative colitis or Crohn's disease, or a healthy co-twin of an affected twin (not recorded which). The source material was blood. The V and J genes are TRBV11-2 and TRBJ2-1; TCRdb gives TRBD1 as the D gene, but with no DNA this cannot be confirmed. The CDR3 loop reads CASSLGQGVVNEQFF.